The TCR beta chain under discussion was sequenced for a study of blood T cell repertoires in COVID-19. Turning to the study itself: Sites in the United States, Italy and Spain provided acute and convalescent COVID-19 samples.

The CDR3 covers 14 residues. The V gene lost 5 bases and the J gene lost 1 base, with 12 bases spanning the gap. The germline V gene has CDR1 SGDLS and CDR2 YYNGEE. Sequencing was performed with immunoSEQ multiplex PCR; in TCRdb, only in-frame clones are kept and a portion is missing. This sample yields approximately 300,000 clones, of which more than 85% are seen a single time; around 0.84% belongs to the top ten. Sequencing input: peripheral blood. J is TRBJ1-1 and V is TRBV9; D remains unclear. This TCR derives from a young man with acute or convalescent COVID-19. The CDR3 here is CASSPLVPNTEAFF. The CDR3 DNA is TGTGCCAGCAGTCCCCTCGTTCCGAACACTGAAGCTTTCTTT.